Included here is one T cell receptor (beta chain) sequence, with context. Antigen: not known. The data derive from a study of a mutant IDH1 vaccine in newly diagnosed glioma. TCRdb's table, derived via immunoSEQ multiplex PCR, lists solely in-frame clones and lacks some. Of some 60,000 clones listed, about 87% were seen once; the top ten hold about 4.2%. The time point was: week 5, during vaccination. Mutant IDH1 20-mer peptide, at 300 ug, made up each vaccine dose, with topical imiquimod. The germline gives CDR1 SEHNR, CDR2 FQNEAQ (reference sequence). This CDR3 is built from 17 residues. Germline trimming cut 3 bases from V and 0 bases from J; bases unmatched to any gene: 5.

The material sequenced was PBMCs, taken from a glioma patient whose treatment included an IDH1 peptide vaccine. The chain links TRBV7-9 to TRBJ1-4; 9 bases map to TRBD1. The TCR comes from a woman aged 40 to 55 with glioma. The CDR3 sequence: CASSFTGGPSTNEKLFF. DNA for the CDR3: TGTGCCAGCAGCTTCACAGGGGGCCCTTCAACTAATGAAAAACTGTTTTTT.